This TCR beta chain was documented in a study of T cell changes during pregnancy in multiple sclerosis. TCRdb's copy holds only in-frame clones and misses some; the assay was immunoSEQ multiplex PCR. The sample contains 60,000 to 70,000 clones, 92% of which appear only once. With 7 bases clipped from V and 0 bases from J, the junction kept 6 bases outside the gene matches. Germline V gene data show CDR1 as LNHNV and CDR2 as YYDKDF (reference sequence). This CDR3 spans 15 amino acids. The material was peripheral blood, obtained in the second trimester of pregnancy. The V gene is TRBV15, the J gene TRBJ2-1; 7 bases align to TRBD2. The TCR sequence derives from a female donor in good health, enrolled as a control in a pregnancy study. The CDR3 nucleotides are TGTGCCACCACCGGGAGGCGGGTCTCCTACAATGAGCAGTTCTTC. Translated: CATTGRRVSYNEQFF.